This T cell receptor (beta chain) was recovered during a study of read filtering for tumor transcriptome and immune sequencing. About the research overall: Among patients, approximately 17 were male and approximately 15 female, aged about 45 to 80 (mean roughly 63).

This clonotype was recorded many times. The antigen is not known. Germline V gene lookup returns CDR1 SNHLY and CDR2 FYNNEI. The CDR3 has 17 residues. V lost 4 bases to trimming and J lost 1 base, with 18 bases between them. General study points: The CD138-negative fraction was mixed bone marrow immune cells, not pure T cells. RNA-seq captured clonotypes less deeply and reliably than IR-seq.

From around 0.4 ug of RNA, a library with molecular barcoded alpha/delta and beta/gamma adaptors was made. TCRdb reanalysed the reads using MiXCR and keeps one entry per CDR3 protein. The sample lists tens of thousands of distinct CDR3 sequences; roughly 13% were seen once. The sample taken for sequencing was a population of CD138-negative cells sorted from bone marrow. The rearrangement uses TRBV2 and TRBJ2-3, with D tentatively TRBD2 (5 bases). The TCR comes from a donor over 35 with multiple myeloma. The CDR3 region is CASSGFSARSGTDTQYF. The CDR3 region has the DNA TGTGCCAGCAGTGGTTTTAGCGCGCGCAGCGGCACAGATACGCAGTATTTT.